The rows below give T cell receptor beta chains drawn from one sample of a study of blood T cell repertoires in COVID-19. Sequencing was performed with immunoSEQ multiplex PCR; in TCRdb, only in-frame clones are kept and a portion is missing. The table has 450,000 or so clones, approximately 90% seen once. Sequencing was done on a sample of peripheral blood. The receptor set was obtained from a man younger than 35 with COVID-19, enrolled during active disease. CDR3s include the opening cysteine and the closing phenylalanine or tryptophan. The D gene is left open where the match is weak. Only some rows state a clone size, as once, few, many or a class for expanded clones.

J gene,V gene,clone size,D gene,CDR3 protein,CDR3 DNA
TRBJ2-2,TRBV14,NA,TRBD2,CASSPRGGNTGELFF,TGTGCCAGCAGCCCGCGGGGGGGGAACACCGGGGAGCTGTTTTTT
TRBJ2-1,TRBV27,NA,TRBD1,CASSGTGANEQFF,TGTGCCAGTTCCGGGACAGGGGCCAATGAGCAGTTCTTC
TRBJ2-5,TRBV11-2,once,TRBD2,CASSFRTSGGAETQYF,TGTGCCAGCAGCTTCCGGACTAGCGGGGGGGCAGAGACCCAGTACTTC
TRBJ2-7,TRBV18,NA,TRBD2,CASSPSRAGIYEQYF,TGTGCCAGCTCACCCTCGAGAGCGGGAATTTACGAGCAGTACTTC
TRBJ1-3,TRBV11-3,NA,TRBD1,CASSFGTGRYTIYF,TGTGCCAGCAGCTTTGGGACAGGGAGATACACCATATATTTT
TRBJ2-2,TRBV11-3,NA,NA,CASSARGTNTGELFF,TGTGCCAGCAGCGCCCGGGGAACGAACACCGGGGAGCTGTTTTTT
TRBJ2-5,TRBV12-3/TRBV12-4,NA,TRBD1,CASSLDRGETQYF,TGTGCCAGCAGTTTGGACAGGGGAGAGACCCAGTACTTC
TRBJ2-1,TRBV5-6,NA,TRBD2,CASSLGGAGNYNEQFF,TGTGCCAGCAGCTTGGGGGGAGCGGGAAACTACAATGAGCAGTTCTTC
TRBJ1-1,TRBV27,NA,NA,CARRWTDTEAFF,TGTGCCAGACGTTGGACAGACACTGAAGCTTTCTTT
TRBJ2-7,TRBV13,NA,NA,CASSSQGTYEQYF,TGTGCCAGCAGCTCCCAGGGGACCTACGAGCAGTACTTC
TRBJ2-6,TRBV5-1,NA,NA,CASSLVGQTRSGANVLTF,TGCGCCAGCAGCTTGGTGGGGCAAACCCGTTCTGGGGCCAACGTCCTGACTTTC
TRBJ1-4,TRBV7-6,NA,NA,CASSPLRRQEFQAWTNEKLFF,TGTGCCAGCAGCCCTCTGAGGAGACAGGAATTTCAGGCGTGGACTAATGAAAAACTGTTTTTT
TRBJ1-1,TRBV30,NA,TRBD1,CAWDRGTEAFF,TGTGCCTGGGACAGGGGCACTGAAGCTTTCTTT
TRBJ2-1,TRBV5-4,NA,NA,CASSLNAIQGNEQFF,TGTGCCAGCAGCTTGAATGCAATTCAGGGGAATGAGCAGTTCTTC
TRBJ1-2,TRBV29-1,few,TRBD1,CSVVDRGQANYGYTF,TGCAGCGTGGTGGACAGGGGGCAAGCTAACTATGGCTACACCTTC
TRBJ1-1,TRBV11-1,NA,NA,CASSLDLTNTEAFF,TGTGCCAGCAGCTTAGATCTTACAAACACTGAAGCTTTCTTT
TRBJ1-2,TRBV7-2,NA,TRBD1,CASRSPGQGKFYGYTF,TGTGCCAGCAGAAGTCCGGGACAGGGAAAGTTCTATGGCTACACCTTC